A single sample is the source of the 21 T cell receptor beta chains below, sequenced in a study of cytomegalovirus exposure and HLA in healthy donors. A multiplex PCR was run with 60 Vbeta primers and 13 Jbeta primers. Produced via immunoSEQ multiplex PCR; TCRdb's table is partial and in-frame only. Of about 85,000 clones listed, about four fifths are singletons. The sample consisted of PBMCs. The receptors derive from a man in his fifties or sixties in good health and CMV-seropositive.

The chain has TRBV10-2 and TRBJ1-5, with a weak D call TRBD1 (6 bases). This CDR3 is 13 amino acids long. Trimming removed 2 bases at V and 7 bases at J, with 9 bases between. Germline CDR1 is WSHSY and CDR2 is SAAADI. CDR3 nucleotides: TGCGCCAGCAGTGAGAGGGGGAGACAGCCCCAGCATTTT. Residues: CASSERGRQPQHF.

The genes are TRBV4-2 and TRBJ1-1; D remains unclear. V lost 1 base and J lost 1, with 7 bases in between. CDR1 is LGHNA, CDR2 YNFKEQ, per germline. This CDR3 region has 14 residues. CDR3 in DNA: TGTGCCAGCAGCCAAGTCCAGAAGAACACTGAAGCTTTCTTT. Amino acids: CASSQVQKNTEAFF.

The V call is TRBV6-4, the J call TRBJ1-6, with 10 bases fitting TRBD1. In germline, CDR1 is MRHNA, CDR2 SNTAGT. J lost 7 bases, V lost 7 bases, and 1 base had no gene match. The CDR3 length is 13 residues. CDR3 nucleotides: TGTGCCAGCAAGGGACAGGGGAATTCACCCCTCCACTTT. Translated, it gives CASKGQGNSPLHF.

This chain connects TRBV15 to TRBJ2-3; 13 bases align to TRBD2. Germline CDR1 is LNHNV and CDR2 is YYDKDF (reference sequence). This CDR3 region has 16 residues. The trim removed 5 bases at V and 6 bases at J, leaving 8 bases unmatched. The CDR3 is CATSPGLAGIADTQYF. CDR3 DNA sequence: TGTGCCACCAGCCCGGGACTAGCGGGAATCGCGGATACGCAGTATTTT.

The gene calls are TRBV2 and TRBJ2-7; 9 bases fit TRBD2. The germline gives CDR1 SNHLY, CDR2 FYNNEI. This CDR3 region has 15 residues. The trim removed 8 bases at V and 0 bases at J, leaving 8 bases unmatched. CDR3 coding DNA: TGTGCCAGCCGGACCCCTAGCGGGAACTCCTACGAGCAGTACTTC. The encoded protein is CASRTPSGNSYEQYF. The full variable domain, in which reference TRBV2 and TRBJ2-7 provide the parts outside the CDR3, is EPEVTQTPSHQVTQMGQEVILRCVPISNHLYFYWYRQILGQKVEFLVSFYNNEISEKSEIFDDQFSVERPDGSNFTLKIRSTKLEDSAMYFCASRTPSGNSYEQYFGPGTRLTVT.

This clone came up a few times. This chain connects TRBV15 to TRBJ1-2; 7 bases align to TRBD1. The length of the CDR3 is 14 residues. The V gene's germline CDR1 is LNHNV and CDR2 YYDKDF (reference sequence). Unmatched junction bases numbered 10, after V lost 0 bases and J lost 12 bases. This CDR3 is CATSRDSAIRGNTF. CDR3 bases: TGTGCCACCAGCAGAGATAGCGCCATCAGGGGGAACACCTTC.

V is TRBV7-2 and J is TRBJ1-5; 11 bases line up with TRBD1. V dropped 4 bases and J dropped 2; count of bases not matched to a gene: 10. The CDR3 spans 18 residues. Looked up from germline, CDR1 is SGHTA and CDR2 is FQGNSA. The CDR3 spells CASSSRTGGATRNQPQHF. CDR3 sequence (DNA): TGTGCCAGCAGCTCCCGGACAGGGGGCGCAACTCGCAATCAGCCCCAGCATTTT.

Here the CDR3 DNA reads TGTGCCAGTAGTCTATGGGACAGGCGATCTAACTATGGCTACACCTTC. It encodes CASSLWDRRSNYGYTF. The V and J genes are TRBV19 and TRBJ1-2; 8 bases match TRBD1. CDR3 length: 16 amino acids. Germline V lookup: CDR1 LNHDA, CDR2 SQIVND (reference sequence). Trimming took 5 bases from V and 0 from J; bases not matched to a gene: 8.

The chain is built from TRBV10-3 and TRBJ1-2; D not certain. The germline V gene has CDR1 ENHRY and CDR2 SYGVKD. V was pared by 0 bases and J by 11 bases, with 13 bases between. The CDR3 runs to 13 residues. The CDR3 coding sequence is TGTGCCATCAGTGAGTCTGGGGAGAGGGCGTACACCTTC. Protein: CAISESGERAYTF.

This chain joins TRBV10-3 and TRBJ2-1; maybe TRBD1 (5 bases). Looked up from germline, CDR1 is ENHRY and CDR2 is SYGVKD. Trimming cost V 6 bases and J 9 bases, with 12 bases left between them. The CDR3 is 12 residues long. The chain's CDR3 is CAISRERGEQFF. The CDR3 DNA sequence: TGTGCCATCAGCAGGGAAAGGGGTGAGCAGTTCTTC.

V usage is TRBV27 and J usage is TRBJ2-1; 8 bases line up with TRBD2. The V and J ends lost 6 bases and 6 bases, in that order; junction bases with no gene match: 7. The CDR3 loop spans 14 amino acids. CDR1 is MNHEY and CDR2 is SMNVEV in the germline V gene (reference sequence). The CDR3 DNA follows: TGTGCCAGCAGGGGACTAGAAGTCGCCAATGAGCAGTTCTTC. This codes for CASRGLEVANEQFF.

This chain uses TRBV2 with TRBJ2-3, with D perhaps TRBD2 (6 bases). V dropped 0 bases and J dropped 0 bases, with 10 bases sitting between them. This CDR3 has 16 residues. Germline V gene sequence: CDR1 SNHLY, CDR2 FYNNEI. CDR3 protein: CASSEAGLSSTDTQYF. The CDR3 DNA reads as TGTGCCAGCAGTGAAGCTGGACTATCTAGCACAGATACGCAGTATTTT. The full variable domain, rest sourced from reference TRBV2 and TRBJ2-3, is EPEVTQTPSHQVTQMGQEVILRCVPISNHLYFYWYRQILGQKVEFLVSFYNNEISEKSEIFDDQFSVERPDGSNFTLKIRSTKLEDSAMYFCASSEAGLSSTDTQYFGPGTRLTVL.

This clone appeared a few times. The chain uses TRBV30 and TRBJ1-2; TRBD1 aligns across 10 bases. The CDR3 has 14 residues. Losses at the gene ends were 2 bases for V and 5 bases for J; bases not matched to a gene: 5. Germline-derived CDR1 and CDR2 are GTSNPN and SVGIG (reference sequence). The CDR3 spells CAWSTTGGAYGYTF. CDR3 bases: TGTGCCTGGAGTACGACAGGGGGCGCTTATGGCTACACCTTC.

The chain carries TRBV19 and TRBJ2-1, with TRBD2 matching 8 bases. J was trimmed by 8 bases and V by 4 bases; bases with no gene match: 10. The CDR3 spans 15 residues. The germline CDR1 and CDR2 sequences are LNHDA and SQIVND (reference sequence). CDR3 residues: CASSKGLGAYDEQFF. The CDR3 DNA follows: TGTGCCAGTAGTAAGGGACTAGGGGCGTACGATGAGCAGTTCTTC. The full variable domain, completed using reference TRBV19 and TRBJ2-1, is DGGITQSPKYLFRKEGQNVTLSCEQNLNHDAMYWYRQDPGQGLRLIYYSQIVNDFQKGDIAEGYSVSREKKESFPLTVTSAQKNPTAFYLCASSKGLGAYDEQFFGPGTRLTVL.

This clone was found a few times. V usage is TRBV28 and J usage is TRBJ1-1; D may be TRBD1 (5 bases). Between the trimmed V and J ends, which lost 5 bases and 5 bases, there was a span of 18 bases. Germline V gene lookup returns CDR1 MDHEN and CDR2 SYDVKM. This CDR3 comprises 15 residues. CDR3 sequence (DNA): TGTGCCAGCAGTCTGCACCAGGGATCGAATACTGAAGCTTTCTTT. The encoded protein is CASSLHQGSNTEAFF. Together with reference TRBV28 and TRBJ1-1, the CDR3 gives the full variable domain: DVKVTQSSRYLVKRTGEKVFLECVQDMDHENMFWYRQDPGLGLRLIYFSYDVKMKEKGDIPEGYSVSREKKERFSLILESASTNQTSMYLCASSLHQGSNTEAFFGQGTRLTVV.

The chain carries TRBV4-1 and TRBJ2-1; D perhaps matches TRBD1 (5 bases). Trimming left V 4 bases short and J 2 bases short, with 9 bases between. The CDR3 loop spans 14 amino acids. Germline V gives CDR1 MGHRA, CDR2 YSYEKL. CDR3: CASSPTAPYNEQFF. The CDR3 DNA reads TGCGCCAGCAGCCCGACAGCACCCTACAATGAGCAGTTCTTC.

The chain couples TRBV11-1 to TRBJ2-7, with D perhaps matching TRBD2 (5 bases). Germline V gene lookup returns CDR1 SGHAT and CDR2 FQDESV (reference sequence). This CDR3 comprises 14 residues. The V end was cut by 0 bases, the J end by 2 bases, with 8 bases between. DNA for the CDR3: TGTGCCAGCAGCTTAGCCAGCGGCGCCTACGAGCAGTACTTC. Protein sequence: CASSLASGAYEQYF.

The gene calls are TRBV30 and TRBJ1-5; 7 bases align to TRBD1. Germline CDR1 GTSNPN, CDR2 SVGIG (reference sequence). V lost 5 bases, J lost 6 bases, and 7 bases stayed unmatched. The CDR3 is 13 amino acids. CDR3 sequence: CAWAGQEAQPQHF. CDR3 sequence (DNA): TGTGCCTGGGCCGGACAGGAAGCTCAGCCCCAGCATTTT.

This clone was seen only once. J is TRBJ1-2 and V is TRBV19; TRBD1 is a possible D gene (6 bases). This CDR3 has 13 residues. Trimming pared 4 bases from V and 6 bases from J, leaving 12 bases between. Germline CDR1 and CDR2: LNHDA and SQIVND (reference sequence). The CDR3 coding sequence is TGTGCCAGTAGTACAGGGGAATTCGATGGCTACACCTTC. Translation gives CASSTGEFDGYTF. Together with reference TRBV19 and TRBJ1-2, the CDR3 gives the full variable domain: DGGITQSPKYLFRKEGQNVTLSCEQNLNHDAMYWYRQDPGQGLRLIYYSQIVNDFQKGDIAEGYSVSREKKESFPLTVTSAQKNPTAFYLCASSTGEFDGYTFGSGTRLTVV.

This clone is a singleton in its sample. The V and J genes are TRBV7-9 and TRBJ1-2, with D hard to call. Looked up from germline, CDR1 is SEHNR and CDR2 is FQNEAQ (reference sequence). This CDR3 comprises 15 residues. Trimming cost V 5 bases and J 5 bases, with 18 bases left between them. This chain's CDR3 is CASSPSGNVTYGYTF. DNA for the CDR3: TGTGCCAGCAGCCCGTCCGGGAACGTGACTTATGGCTACACCTTC. Supplemented by reference TRBV7-9 and TRBJ1-2, the full variable domain reads DTGVSQNPRHKITKRGQNVTFRCDPISEHNRLYWYRQTLGQGPEFLTYFQNEAQLEKSRLLSDRFSAERPKGSFSTLEIQRTEQGDSAMYLCASSPSGNVTYGYTFGSGTRLTVV.

This clone is a singleton in its sample. The gene calls are TRBV2 and TRBJ2-1; TRBD1 might be the D (5 bases). Trimming removed 4 bases from V and 9 bases from J, with 13 bases in between. CDR1 is SNHLY, CDR2 FYNNEI, per germline. This CDR3 has 13 amino acids. CDR3 residues: CASSVLDTGEQFF. Here the CDR3 DNA reads TGTGCCAGCAGTGTATTGGACACGGGTGAGCAGTTCTTC.